This T cell receptor beta chain emerged from a study of blood T cell repertoires in COVID-19. Assay: immunoSEQ multiplex PCR; the TCRdb copy retains only in-frame clones and omits some. The table lists under 150,000 clones, around four fifths of them singletons. This clone was picked up a small number of times. Germline trimming cut 6 bases from V and 1 base from J; bases unmatched to any gene: 8. The CDR3 runs to 15 residues. The germline V gene encodes CDR1 LNHDA and CDR2 SQIVND (reference sequence). The TCR comes from a man of 80 years or more with acute or convalescent COVID-19. Sequenced input: peripheral blood. V gene TRBV19 combines with J gene TRBJ1-1; 7 bases are a match to TRBD1. CDR3 residues: CASSKRQGQNTEAFF. In nucleotides, the CDR3 is TGTGCCAGTAGCAAAAGACAGGGCCAGAACACTGAAGCTTTCTTT. Full variable domain (rest looked up from reference TRBV19 and TRBJ1-1): DGGITQSPKYLFRKEGQNVTLSCEQNLNHDAMYWYRQDPGQGLRLIYYSQIVNDFQKGDIAEGYSVSREKKESFPLTVTSAQKNPTAFYLCASSKRQGQNTEAFFGQGTRLTVV.